The 9 T cell receptor beta chains presented below share a single source sample, sequenced in a study of immune cell composition in non-small cell lung cancer. Only in-frame clones appear in the TCRdb table, and some are missing; sequencing was by immunoSEQ multiplex PCR. This sample has over 800 clones, with 82% found just once. Normal lung was sampled as far from the tumour as possible, at least 3 cm. Sequences were obtained from non-adjacent lung tissue. The receptor source for this set is a human donor with non-small cell lung cancer.

V and J are TRBV6-1 and TRBJ1-2; D might be TRBD1 (6 bases). This CDR3 has 16 residues. CDR1 and CDR2 (germline): MNHNS, SASEGT. Trimming pared 2 bases from V and 4 bases from J, leaving 17 bases between. This chain's CDR3 is CASSEPGAGAFYGYTF. The CDR3 DNA follows: TGTGCCAGCAGTGAACCAGGAGCAGGGGCTTTCTATGGCTACACCTTC.

The chain is built from TRBV7-9 and TRBJ2-2; possible D gene TRBD1, 6 bases. Per germline, CDR1 SEHNR and CDR2 FQNEAQ (reference sequence). The V and J ends lost 5 bases and 4 bases respectively, with 17 bases between them. The CDR3 sequence is 16 residues long. CDR3 in DNA: TGTGCCAGCAGCCGGGCTCCAGGGGATAGCACCGGGGAGCTGTTTTTT. Translation: CASSRAPGDSTGELFF.

This rearrangement joins TRBV7-9 to TRBJ2-5, with 8 bases lining up with TRBD2. Germline-derived CDR1 and CDR2 are SEHNR and FQNEAQ (reference sequence). This CDR3 region has 18 residues. J lost 5 bases, V lost 5 bases, and 19 bases had no gene match. CDR3 loop: CASSIPTVASGGEETQYF. The DNA of the CDR3 is TGTGCCAGCAGCATACCGACGGTGGCGAGCGGGGGTGAGGAGACCCAGTACTTC.

The chain carries TRBV2 and TRBJ1-2, with D hard to call. This CDR3 comprises 13 residues. The germline V and J ends were trimmed by 6 bases and 6 bases, with 14 bases remaining between them. Germline V gene lookup returns CDR1 SNHLY and CDR2 FYNNEI. CDR3 coding DNA: TGTGCCAGCAGGGTCGGTTCCGGGGATGGCTACACCTTC. It is translated as CASRVGSGDGYTF. Filled out from reference TRBV2 and TRBJ1-2, the complete variable domain reads EPEVTQTPSHQVTQMGQEVILRCVPISNHLYFYWYRQILGQKVEFLVSFYNNEISEKSEIFDDQFSVERPDGSNFTLKIRSTKLEDSAMYFCASRVGSGDGYTFGSGTRLTVV.

The chain recombines TRBV6-6 with TRBJ2-2, with D perhaps TRBD1 (6 bases). Germline V gene sequence: CDR1 MNHNY, CDR2 SVGAGI (reference sequence). V shed 7 bases and J shed 2 bases, with 17 bases lying between them. This CDR3 is 16 amino acids long. The CDR3 DNA sequence: TGTGCCAGCAAAACAGGGCCCCTTATAAACACCGGGGAGCTGTTTTTT. As protein: CASKTGPLINTGELFF.

CDR3 sequence: CAWGHGYRKTYGYTF. CDR3 coding DNA: TGTGCCTGGGGGCACGGTTATAGAAAGACCTATGGCTACACCTTC. The chain recombines TRBV30 with TRBJ1-2; D gene unclear. The CDR3 is made up of 15 amino acids. Germline lookup yields CDR1 GTSNPN and CDR2 SVGIG (reference sequence). Deletions cut 5 bases from V and 4 bases from J, with 20 bases between. The full variable domain, its missing parts supplied by reference TRBV30 and TRBJ1-2, is SQTIHQWPATLVQPVGSPLSLECTVEGTSNPNLYWYRQAAGRGLQLLFYSVGIGQISSEVPQNLSASRPQDRQFILSSKKLLLSDSGFYLCAWGHGYRKTYGYTFGSGTRLTVV.

This clone was detected only once. The V gene is TRBV5-5, the J gene TRBJ2-5, with D perhaps matching TRBD2 (6 bases). The J call is uncertain, as TRBJ2-7 better fits the DNA end. This CDR3 is built from 14 residues. CDR1 SGHKS and CDR2 YYEKEE come from the germline V gene (reference sequence). The CDR3, as DNA: TGTGCCAGCAGCTTGGCCGGGGGATCCTACGAGCAGTACTTC. Translation gives CASSLAGGSYEQYF.

The chain links TRBV29-1 to TRBJ2-3; TRBD2 aligns across 10 bases. The CDR3 is made up of 13 amino acids. Looked up from germline, CDR1 is SQVTM and CDR2 is ANQGSEA. Trimming cost V 6 bases and J 6 bases; bases outside gene matches: 6. The CDR3 loop reads CSVSGGVSDTQYF. CDR3 sequence (DNA): TGCAGCGTCAGCGGGGGGGTCTCCGATACGCAGTATTTT.

The gene calls are TRBV6-5 and TRBJ2-7; 8 nucleotides line up with TRBD2. The CDR3 sequence is 14 residues long. In germline, CDR1 is MNHEY, CDR2 SVGAGI. J was trimmed by 2 bases and V by 9 bases; bases with no gene match: 9. In nucleotides, the CDR3 is TGTGCCAGTACGACCCGGGAGGGGACCTACGAGCAGTACTTC. Translating gives CASTTREGTYEQYF.